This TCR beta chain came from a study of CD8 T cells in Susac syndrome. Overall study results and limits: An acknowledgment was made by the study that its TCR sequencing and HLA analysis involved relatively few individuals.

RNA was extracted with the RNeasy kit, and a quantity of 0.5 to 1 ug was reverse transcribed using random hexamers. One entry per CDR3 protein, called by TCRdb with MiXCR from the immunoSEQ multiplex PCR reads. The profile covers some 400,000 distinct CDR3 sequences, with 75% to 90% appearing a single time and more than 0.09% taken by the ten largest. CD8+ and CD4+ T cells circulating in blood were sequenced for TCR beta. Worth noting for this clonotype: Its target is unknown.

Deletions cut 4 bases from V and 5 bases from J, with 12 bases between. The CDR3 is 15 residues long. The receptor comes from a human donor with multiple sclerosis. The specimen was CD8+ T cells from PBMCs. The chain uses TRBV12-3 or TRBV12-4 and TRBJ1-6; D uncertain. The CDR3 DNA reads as TGTGCCAGCAGTTATCTGGTCGTACATAATTCACCCCTCCACTTT. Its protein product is CASSYLVVHNSPLHF.